This T cell receptor (beta chain) was sequenced during a study of cytomegalovirus exposure and HLA in healthy donors. Overall study: About 85 million unique TCR sequences came from HLA-typed donors in an early release.

Regarding this clone: The antigen is unknown.

In the PCR, 60 Vbeta and 13 Jbeta primers were used. Method: immunoSEQ multiplex PCR; TCRdb's copy keeps in-frame clones and lacks some. The sample includes approximately 92,000 clones, about three quarters of them seen just once. CDR3 length: 16 residues. The junction had 4 bases not matched to a gene; V was cut back by 7 bases and J by 2 bases. Germline CDR1 reads LNHDA; CDR2 reads SQIVND (reference sequence). Broader study findings: Later analysis reportedly placed an Asian-associated ancestry cluster below the approximately 650-donor mean in N-insertions. Some V segments, TRBV6-2 and TRBV6-3 among them, were indistinguishable and were therefore excluded.

This receptor was identified in a man between 45 and 60 years old in good health and CMV-seropositive. The sample taken for sequencing was PBMCs. The chain employs TRBV19 and TRBJ2-1, with TRBD2 identical over 14 bases. The CDR3 reads CASTGLAGDTYNEQFF. DNA of the CDR3: TGTGCCAGTACGGGACTAGCGGGGGATACCTACAATGAGCAGTTCTTC.